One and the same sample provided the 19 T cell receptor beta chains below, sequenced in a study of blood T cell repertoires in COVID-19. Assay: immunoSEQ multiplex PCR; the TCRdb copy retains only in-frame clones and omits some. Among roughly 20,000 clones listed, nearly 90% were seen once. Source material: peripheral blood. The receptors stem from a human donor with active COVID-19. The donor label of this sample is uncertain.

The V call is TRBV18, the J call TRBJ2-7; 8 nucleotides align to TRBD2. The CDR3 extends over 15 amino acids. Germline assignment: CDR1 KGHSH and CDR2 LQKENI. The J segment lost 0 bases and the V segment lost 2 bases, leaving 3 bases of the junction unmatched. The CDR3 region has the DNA TGTGCCAGCTCACCAGGGACTAGGAGCTCCTACGAGCAGTACTTC. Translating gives CASSPGTRSSYEQYF.

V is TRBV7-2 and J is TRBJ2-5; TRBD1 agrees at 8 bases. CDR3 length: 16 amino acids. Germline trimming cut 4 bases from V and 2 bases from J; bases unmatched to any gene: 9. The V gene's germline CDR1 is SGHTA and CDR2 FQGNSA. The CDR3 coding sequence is TGTGCCAGCAGCTCCCGTGCAGGGGGCCGTCAAGAGACCCAGTACTTC. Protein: CASSSRAGGRQETQYF.

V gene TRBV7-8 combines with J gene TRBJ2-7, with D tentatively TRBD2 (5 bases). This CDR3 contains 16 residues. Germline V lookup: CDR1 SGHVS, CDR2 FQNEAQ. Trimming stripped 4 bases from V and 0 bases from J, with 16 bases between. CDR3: CASSSVGRGSSYEQYF. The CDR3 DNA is TGTGCCAGCAGCTCAGTGGGCCGTGGGAGCTCCTACGAGCAGTACTTC. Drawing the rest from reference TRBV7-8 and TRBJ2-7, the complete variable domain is GAGVSQSPRYKVAKRGQDVALRCDPISGHVSLFWYQQALGQGPEFLTYFQNEAQLDKSGLPSDRFFAERPEGSVSTLKIQRTQQEDSAVYLCASSSVGRGSSYEQYFGPGTRLTVT.

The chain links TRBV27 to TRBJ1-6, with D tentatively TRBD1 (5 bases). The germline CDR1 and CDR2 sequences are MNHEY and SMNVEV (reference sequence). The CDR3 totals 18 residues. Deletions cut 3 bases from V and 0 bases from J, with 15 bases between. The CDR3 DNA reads TGTGCCAGCAGTTTGAAGCCACAGGCTAGCTCCTATAATTCACCCCTCCACTTT. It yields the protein CASSLKPQASSYNSPLHF.

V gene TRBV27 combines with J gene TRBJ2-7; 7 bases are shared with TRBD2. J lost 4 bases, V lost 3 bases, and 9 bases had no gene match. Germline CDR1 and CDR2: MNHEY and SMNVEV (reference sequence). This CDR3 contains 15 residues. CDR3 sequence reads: CASSLAAGAGYEQYF. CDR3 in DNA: TGTGCCAGCAGTTTGGCGGCGGGAGCAGGGTACGAGCAGTACTTC.

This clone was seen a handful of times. CDR3 bases: TGTGCCAGTAGTATATTACAGAACAATCAGCCCCAGCATTTT. Amino acid sequence: CASSILQNNQPQHF. This chain joins TRBV19 and TRBJ1-5; D call uncertain. V lost 2 bases to trimming and J lost 3 bases, with 8 bases between them. Germline V gene data show CDR1 as LNHDA and CDR2 as SQIVND (reference sequence). CDR3 size: 14 residues.

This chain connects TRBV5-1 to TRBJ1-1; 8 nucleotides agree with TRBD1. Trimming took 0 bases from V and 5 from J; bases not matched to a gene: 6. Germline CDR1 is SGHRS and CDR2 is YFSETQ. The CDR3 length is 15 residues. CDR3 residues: CASSLDGQGGTEAFF. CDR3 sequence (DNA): TGCGCCAGCAGCTTGGACGGACAGGGCGGGACTGAAGCTTTCTTT.

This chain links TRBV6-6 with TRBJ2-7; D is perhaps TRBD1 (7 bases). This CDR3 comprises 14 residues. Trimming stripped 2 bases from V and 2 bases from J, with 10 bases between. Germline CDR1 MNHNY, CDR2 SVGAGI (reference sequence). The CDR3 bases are TGTGCCAGCAGTTACGCGGGACAGCCCTACGAGCAGTACTTC. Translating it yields CASSYAGQPYEQYF.

This chain's CDR3 is CASAGTGASYEQYF. The CDR3 coding sequence is TGTGCCAGCGCTGGGACAGGTGCATCCTACGAGCAGTACTTC. The chain links TRBV6-5 to TRBJ2-7; 8 positions agree with TRBD1. Germline V gene sequence: CDR1 MNHEY, CDR2 SVGAGI. The CDR3 sequence is 14 residues long. V was pared by 8 bases and J by 1 base, with 7 bases of the junction left unmatched.

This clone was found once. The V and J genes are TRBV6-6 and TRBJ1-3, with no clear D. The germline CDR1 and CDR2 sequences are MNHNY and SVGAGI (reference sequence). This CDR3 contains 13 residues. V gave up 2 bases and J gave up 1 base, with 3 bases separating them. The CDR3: CASSYESGNTIYF. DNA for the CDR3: TGTGCCAGCAGTTACGAGTCTGGAAACACCATATATTTT.

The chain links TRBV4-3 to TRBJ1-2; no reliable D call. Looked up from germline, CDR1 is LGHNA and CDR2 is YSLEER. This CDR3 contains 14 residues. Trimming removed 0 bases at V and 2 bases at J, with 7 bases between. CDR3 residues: CASSQEILNYGYTF. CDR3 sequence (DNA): TGCGCCAGCAGCCAAGAAATACTCAACTATGGCTACACCTTC.

CDR3 loop: CASSPQATNTEAFF. In DNA form, the CDR3 reads TGTGCCAGCAGCCCGCAGGCGACGAACACTGAAGCTTTCTTT. The V gene is TRBV6-5, the J gene TRBJ1-1; no firm D call. Germline CDR1 is MNHEY and CDR2 is SVGAGI. V gave up 6 bases and J gave up 1 base, with 12 bases separating them. The CDR3 length is 14 residues.

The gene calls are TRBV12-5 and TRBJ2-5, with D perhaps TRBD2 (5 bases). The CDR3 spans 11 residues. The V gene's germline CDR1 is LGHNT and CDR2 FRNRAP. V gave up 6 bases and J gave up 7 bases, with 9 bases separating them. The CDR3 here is CASGEGLTQYF. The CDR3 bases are TGTGCTAGTGGCGAGGGCTTGACCCAGTACTTC. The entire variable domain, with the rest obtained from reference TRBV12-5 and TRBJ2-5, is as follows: DARVTQTPRHKVTEMGQEVTMRCQPILGHNTVFWYRQTMMQGLELLAYFRNRAPLDDSGMPKDRFSAEMPDATLATLKIQPSEPRDSAVYFCASGEGLTQYFGPGTRLLVL.

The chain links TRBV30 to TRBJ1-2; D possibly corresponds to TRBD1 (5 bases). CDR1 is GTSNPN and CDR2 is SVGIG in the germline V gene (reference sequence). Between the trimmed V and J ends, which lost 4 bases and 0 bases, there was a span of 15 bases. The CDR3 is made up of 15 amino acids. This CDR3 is CAWIRGRVSNYGYTF. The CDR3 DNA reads TGTGCCTGGATAAGGGGAAGAGTTTCTAACTATGGCTACACCTTC.

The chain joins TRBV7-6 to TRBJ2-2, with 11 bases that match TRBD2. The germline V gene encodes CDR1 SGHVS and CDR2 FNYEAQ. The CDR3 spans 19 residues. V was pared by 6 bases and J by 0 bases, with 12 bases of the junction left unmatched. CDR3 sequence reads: CASSKLAGGPPTNTGELFF. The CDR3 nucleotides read TGTGCCAGCAGTAAGCTAGCGGGAGGACCTCCAACGAACACCGGGGAGCTGTTTTTT.

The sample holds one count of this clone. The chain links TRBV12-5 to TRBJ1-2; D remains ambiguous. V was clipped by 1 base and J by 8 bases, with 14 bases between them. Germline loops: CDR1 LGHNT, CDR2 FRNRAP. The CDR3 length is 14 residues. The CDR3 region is CASGLDKESSGYTF. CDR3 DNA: TGTGCTAGTGGTTTGGACAAGGAGTCGTCAGGCTACACCTTC.

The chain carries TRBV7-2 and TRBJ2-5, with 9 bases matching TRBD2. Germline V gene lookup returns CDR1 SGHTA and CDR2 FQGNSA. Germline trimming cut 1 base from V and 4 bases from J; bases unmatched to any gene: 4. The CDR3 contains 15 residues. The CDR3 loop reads CASSLGLAGLETQYF. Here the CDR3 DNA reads TGTGCCAGCAGCTTAGGGCTAGCGGGGCTAGAGACCCAGTACTTC. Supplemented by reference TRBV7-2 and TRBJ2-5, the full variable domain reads GAGVSQSPSNKVTEKGKDVELRCDPISGHTALYWYRQSLGQGLEFLIYFQGNSAPDKSGLPSDRFSAERTGGSVSTLTIQRTQQEDSAVYLCASSLGLAGLETQYFGPGTRLLVL.

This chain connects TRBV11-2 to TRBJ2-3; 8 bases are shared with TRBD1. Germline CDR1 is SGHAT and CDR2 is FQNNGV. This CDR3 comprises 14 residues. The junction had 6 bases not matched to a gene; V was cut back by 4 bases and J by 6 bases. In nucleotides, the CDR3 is TGTGCCAGCAGCTCCGGACAGGGTTGGGATACGCAGTATTTT. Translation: CASSSGQGWDTQYF. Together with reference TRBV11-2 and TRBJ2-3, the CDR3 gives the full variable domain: EAGVAQSPRYKIIEKRQSVAFWCNPISGHATLYWYQQILGQGPKLLIQFQNNGVVDDSQLPKDRFSAERLKGVDSTLKIQPAKLEDSAVYLCASSSGQGWDTQYFGPGTRLTVL.

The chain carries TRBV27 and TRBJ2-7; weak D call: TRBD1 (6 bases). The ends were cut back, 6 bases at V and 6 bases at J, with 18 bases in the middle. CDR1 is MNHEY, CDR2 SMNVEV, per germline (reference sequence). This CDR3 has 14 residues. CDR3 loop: CASRSSMGAGEQYF. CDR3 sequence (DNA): TGTGCCAGCAGGAGTTCAATGGGGGCTGGCGAGCAGTACTTC.